This is a list of T cell receptor beta chains from one sample in a study of blood T cell repertoires in COVID-19. The data were produced by immunoSEQ multiplex PCR, yet TCRdb's version contains in-frame clones alone and is incomplete. The sample contains about 340,000 clones, around 88% of which appear only once. What was sequenced was peripheral blood. The receptors shown here come from a man in his thirties or forties with active or convalescent COVID-19. CDR3s include the opening cysteine and the closing phenylalanine or tryptophan. D genes are given only for firm matches. Clone size is not always given. Where it is, it says once, few, many or a class for expanded clones.

NA	TRBJ2-2	TRBV4-2	NA	CASSQVGQNTGELFF	TGTGCCAGCAGCCAAGTCGGACAGAACACCGGGGAGCTGTTTTTT
NA	TRBJ1-1	TRBV28	NA	CASSSYGLTEAFF	TGTGCCAGCAGTTCCTATGGTCTCACTGAAGCTTTCTTT
NA	TRBJ1-5	TRBV6-2/TRBV6-3	few	CASSYAAFGQPQHF	TGTGCCAGCAGTTACGCGGCTTTCGGTCAGCCCCAGCATTTT
TRBD2	TRBJ2-7	TRBV20-1	once	CSASPAGRYEQYF	TGCAGTGCTAGTCCAGCGGGAAGGTACGAGCAGTACTTC
TRBD1	TRBJ2-1	TRBV28	once	CASTLDRADEQFF	TGTGCCAGCACCCTGGACAGGGCGGATGAGCAGTTCTTC
NA	TRBJ1-2	TRBV4-3	NA	CASSQDVQGLAYGYTF	TGCGCCAGCAGCCAAGACGTTCAGGGGCTCGCCTATGGCTACACCTTC
NA	TRBJ2-2	TRBV10-3	NA	CAISEQSTGELFF	TGTGCCATCAGTGAGCAGTCCACCGGGGAGCTGTTTTTT
NA	TRBJ1-2	TRBV12-5	NA	CASGLAAKTDYGYTF	TGTGCTAGTGGTTTGGCCGCAAAAACGGACTATGGCTACACCTTC
TRBD2	TRBJ2-5	TRBV6-6	NA	CASSPWTSGPQETQYF	TGTGCCAGCAGCCCCTGGACTAGCGGGCCCCAAGAGACCCAGTACTTC
TRBD2	TRBJ2-2	TRBV9	NA	CASSVAPGLAGVNTGELFF	TGTGCCAGCAGCGTAGCTCCCGGACTAGCGGGAGTCAACACCGGGGAGCTGTTTTTT
NA	TRBJ2-3	TRBV11-2	NA	CASSSLRARNTQYF	TGTGCCAGCAGCAGTCTGAGAGCGCGAAATACGCAGTATTTT
NA	TRBJ1-6	TRBV19	NA	CASSPRVGSYSPLHF	TGTGCCAGTAGTCCTCGTGTAGGGAGTTATTCACCCCTCCACTTT
NA	TRBJ2-7	TRBV28	NA	CASSLPGAYEQYF	TGTGCCAGCAGCCTACCGGGGGCCTACGAGCAGTACTTC
TRBD2	TRBJ2-3	TRBV12-3/TRBV12-4	once	CASSFSSGGQYF	TGTGCCAGCAGTTTCTCTAGCGGGGGGCAGTATTTT
TRBD1	TRBJ1-1	TRBV19	NA	CASSRQGMNTEAFF	TGTGCCAGTAGTCGACAGGGAATGAACACTGAAGCTTTCTTT
TRBD2	TRBJ2-7	TRBV6-2/TRBV6-3	once	CASSWTSRSSYEQYF	TGTGCCAGCAGTTGGACTAGCAGGAGCTCCTACGAGCAGTACTTC
NA	TRBJ2-5	TRBV29-1	NA	CSGGQTQETQYF	TGCAGCGGTGGACAGACTCAAGAGACCCAGTACTTC
NA	TRBJ1-2	TRBV28	NA	CASSSGLDNYGYTF	TGTGCCAGCAGTTCAGGGTTGGATAACTATGGCTACACCTTC
TRBD2	TRBJ2-1	TRBV7-3	few	CASSQTSSGSEQFF	TGTGCCAGCAGTCAGACTAGCTCGGGGTCTGAGCAGTTCTTC
TRBD1	TRBJ1-1	TRBV7-6	NA	CASSPRQGAGTEAFF	TGTGCCAGCAGCCCCAGACAGGGGGCGGGCACTGAAGCTTTCTTT
NA	TRBJ1-3	TRBV9	NA	CASSVGPSPGNTIYF	TGTGCCAGCAGCGTAGGGCCGTCCCCAGGAAACACCATATATTTT
NA	TRBJ2-1	TRBV6-5	few	CASSYSKDGGHEQFF	TGTGCCAGCAGTTACTCGAAGGACGGGGGTCATGAGCAGTTCTTC
NA	TRBJ2-3	TRBV2	NA	CASSTALGTDTQYF	TGTGCCAGCAGTACCGCGCTTGGCACAGATACGCAGTATTTT
NA	TRBJ2-3	TRBV3-1/TRBV3-2	NA	CASSHSPRDNTDTQYF	TGTGCCAGCAGCCACTCCCCCAGGGACAACACAGATACGCAGTATTTT
NA	TRBJ1-2	TRBV29-1	NA	CSVRSLNYGYTF	TGCAGCGTTAGGAGCCTAAACTATGGCTACACCTTC
TRBD1	TRBJ1-1	TRBV29-1	few	CSGRQGYGTEAFF	TGCAGCGGAAGACAGGGATATGGCACTGAAGCTTTCTTT
NA	TRBJ2-7	TRBV21-1	NA	CASSKASGGEQYF	TGTGCCAGCAGCAAAGCCTCCGGAGGCGAGCAGTACTTC
NA	TRBJ1-1	TRBV28	NA	CASSSPLTEAFF	TGTGCCAGCAGTTCCCCCCTCACTGAAGCTTTCTTT
NA	TRBJ1-4	TRBV7-9	NA	CASSPPPGGGVTTNEKLFF	TGTGCCAGCAGCCCTCCCCCAGGCGGCGGGGTGACAACTAATGAAAAACTGTTTTTT
NA	TRBJ1-1	TRBV29-1	NA	CSSSGRGTNTEAFF	TGCAGCTCCTCCGGGCGGGGGACTAACACTGAAGCTTTCTTT
TRBD1	TRBJ2-7	TRBV7-8	NA	CASSLAATGGEQYF	TGTGCCAGCAGCTTGGCTGCCACAGGGGGCGAGCAGTACTTC
TRBD2	TRBJ2-3	TRBV7-2	NA	CASSLGGITDTQYF	TGTGCCAGCAGCTTGGGGGGGATCACAGATACGCAGTATTTT
NA	TRBJ1-5	TRBV29-1	once	CSVEVGGSNQPQHF	TGCAGCGTTGAAGTGGGAGGGAGCAATCAGCCCCAGCATTTT
TRBD1	TRBJ1-2	TRBV6-5	NA	CASSYAEQGPGYTF	TGTGCCAGCAGTTACGCCGAACAGGGGCCTGGCTACACCTTC
NA	TRBJ2-7	TRBV3-1/TRBV3-2	NA	CASSLNPYEQYF	TGTGCCAGCAGCCTAAATCCCTACGAGCAGTACTTC
TRBD2	TRBJ2-7	TRBV4-3	NA	CASSLGLAGPTYEQYF	TGCGCCAGCAGCCTCGGACTAGCGGGACCTACCTACGAGCAGTACTTC
NA	TRBJ2-7	TRBV11-3	NA	CASSLEGVPYEQYF	TGTGCCAGCAGCTTAGAGGGCGTCCCCTACGAGCAGTACTTC